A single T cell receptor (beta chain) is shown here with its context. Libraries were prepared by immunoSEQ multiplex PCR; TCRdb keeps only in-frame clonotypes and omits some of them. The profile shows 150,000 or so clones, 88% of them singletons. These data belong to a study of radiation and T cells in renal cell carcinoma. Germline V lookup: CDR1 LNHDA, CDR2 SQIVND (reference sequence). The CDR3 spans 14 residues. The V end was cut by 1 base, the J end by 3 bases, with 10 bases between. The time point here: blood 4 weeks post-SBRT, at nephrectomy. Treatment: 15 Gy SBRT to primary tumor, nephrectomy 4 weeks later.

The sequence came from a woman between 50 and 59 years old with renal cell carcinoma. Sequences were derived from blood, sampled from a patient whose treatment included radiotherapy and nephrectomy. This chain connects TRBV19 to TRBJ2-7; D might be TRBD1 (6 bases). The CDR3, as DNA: TGTGCCAGTAGTATAGGGATAGGGGGCTACGAGCAGTACTTC. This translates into CASSIGIGGYEQYF.